What follows are 21 T cell receptor beta chains derived from one specimen sequenced in a study of T cell changes during pregnancy in multiple sclerosis. Using immunoSEQ multiplex PCR, the repertoire was profiled, and TCRdb retains in-frame clones only, with some absent. The sample consists of some 42,000 clones, approximately 94% of them appearing once. Specimen: CD4+ T cells from peripheral blood mononuclear cells, collected in the third trimester of pregnancy. These receptors were collected from a female donor with multiple sclerosis, enrolled in a pregnancy study.

The V and J genes are TRBV6-5 and TRBJ1-5; 9 nucleotides agree with TRBD1. Germline V lookup: CDR1 MNHEY, CDR2 SVGAGI. The J segment lost 7 bases and the V segment lost 6 bases, leaving 7 bases of the junction unmatched. The CDR3 loop spans 14 amino acids. DNA of the CDR3: TGTGCCAGCAGCCCCGACAGGGGGTCGCAGCCCCAGCATTTT. Encoded protein: CASSPDRGSQPQHF.

This chain uses TRBV18 with TRBJ2-7; D call uncertain. The germline gives CDR1 KGHSH, CDR2 LQKENI. This CDR3 contains 11 residues. V lost 5 bases and J lost 1, with 3 bases in between. CDR3 in DNA: TGTGCCAGCTCATCGTCCTACGAGCAGTACTTC. Its protein is CASSSSYEQYF.

The chain links TRBV18 to TRBJ2-5, with 8 bases lining up with TRBD1. In germline, CDR1 is KGHSH, CDR2 LQKENI. The junction had 4 bases not matched to a gene; V was cut back by 4 bases and J by 3 bases. CDR3 length: 14 residues. In DNA, the CDR3 is TGTGCCAGCTCACTTAACAGGGGGAAAGAGACCCAGTACTTC. Encoded protein: CASSLNRGKETQYF.

V is TRBV9 and J is TRBJ2-5; 8 nucleotides match TRBD2. CDR1 is SGDLS, CDR2 YYNGEE, per germline. Germline trimming cut 2 bases from V and 5 bases from J; bases unmatched to any gene: 2. The CDR3 has 13 residues. CDR3 in amino acids: CASSVKREETQYF. CDR3 in DNA: TGTGCCAGCAGCGTTAAGCGGGAGGAGACCCAGTACTTC.

The V gene is TRBV6-1, the J gene TRBJ2-1; 7 nucleotides align to TRBD2. The germline gives CDR1 MNHNS, CDR2 SASEGT. The V segment lost 2 bases and the J segment 1 base; nucleotides outside the gene matches: 5. The CDR3 has 16 residues. CDR3 bases: TGTGCCAGCAGTGAATCTGGGGGAGGGTCCTACAATGAGCAGTTCTTC. Translating it yields CASSESGGGSYNEQFF.

The chain recombines TRBV5-4 with TRBJ1-1; TRBD1 might be the D (6 bases). This CDR3 is built from 13 residues. Trimming shortened V by 4 bases and J by 1 base, and 8 bases separated the two germline ends. CDR1 and CDR2 from the germline V gene are SGHNT and YYREEE (reference sequence). CDR3 in DNA: TGTGCCAGCAGCCGAGGGGGGAACACTGAAGCTTTCTTT. Translation gives CASSRGGNTEAFF.

V gene TRBV5-8 combines with J gene TRBJ2-7; TRBD2 agrees at 12 bases. Germline CDR1 reads SGHTS; CDR2 reads YDEGEE. The CDR3 length is 17 residues. J gave up 5 bases and V 1 base, and 10 bases lay outside the gene matches. The CDR3 is CASSLRTSGAPWNEQYF. The CDR3 DNA sequence: TGTGCCAGCAGCTTGAGGACTAGCGGGGCCCCTTGGAACGAGCAGTACTTC. Using reference TRBV5-8 and TRBJ2-7 for the parts outside the CDR3, the full variable domain is EAGVTQSPTHLIKTRGQQATLRCSPISGHTSVYWYQQALGLGLQFLLWYDEGEERNRGNFPPRFSGRQFPNYSSELNVNALELEDSALYLCASSLRTSGAPWNEQYFGPGTRLTVT.

The rearrangement links TRBV6-1 to TRBJ1-6; 7 nucleotides align to TRBD1. Per the germline V gene, CDR1 is MNHNS and CDR2 is SASEGT. The ends lost 10 bases at V and 10 bases at J; junction bases unmatched: 10. The CDR3 is 13 amino acids. Here the CDR3 DNA reads TGTGCCATCCTACGACAGGGTGGCTCACCCCTCCACTTT. It yields the protein CAILRQGGSPLHF.

J is TRBJ2-5 and V is TRBV4-2, with D perhaps matching TRBD2 (6 bases). Between the trimmed V and J ends, which lost 3 bases and 2 bases, there was a span of 10 bases. The germline CDR1 and CDR2 sequences are LGHNA and YNFKEQ. The CDR3 has 14 residues. CDR3 protein: CASSQDAGQETQYF. The CDR3 nucleotides are TGTGCCAGCAGCCAGGACGCGGGGCAAGAGACCCAGTACTTC.

The chain has TRBV7-2 and TRBJ1-2; TRBD1 is a possible D gene (6 bases). Germline V gene sequence: CDR1 SGHTA, CDR2 FQGNSA. V shed 4 bases and J shed 8 bases, with 17 bases lying between them. The length of the CDR3 is 14 residues. CDR3 region: CASSYTSGEGGYTF. CDR3 sequence (DNA): TGTGCCAGCAGCTATACCTCAGGGGAGGGGGGCTACACCTTC.

The genes are TRBV7-7 and TRBJ2-5, with a weak D call TRBD1 (5 bases). This CDR3 region has 17 residues. V was clipped by 1 base and J by 0 bases, with 15 bases between them. CDR1 and CDR2 from the germline V gene are SSHAT and FNYEAQ (reference sequence). The CDR3 nucleotides read TGTGCCAGCAGCTTAGTAGATCTGGGGCGTAACCAAGAGACCCAGTACTTC. Translated, it gives CASSLVDLGRNQETQYF.

The chain uses TRBV6-6 and TRBJ2-3, with D perhaps TRBD1 (6 bases). This CDR3 has 12 residues. Trimming cost V 4 bases and J 6 bases, with 8 bases left between them. Germline V gives CDR1 MNHNY, CDR2 SVGAGI (reference sequence). CDR3 bases: TGTGCCAGCAGTTTAACAGGGGATACGCAGTATTTT. This encodes CASSLTGDTQYF.

The V and J genes are TRBV28 and TRBJ1-1, with 9 bases aligning to TRBD1. Germline V gene data show CDR1 as MDHEN and CDR2 as SYDVKM. Germline trimming cut 6 bases from V and 1 base from J; bases unmatched to any gene: 9. This CDR3 has 16 residues. CDR3 amino acids: CASSLTGTGKNTEAFF. The CDR3 DNA reads as TGTGCCAGCAGCCTCACTGGGACAGGGAAGAACACTGAAGCTTTCTTT.

The genes are TRBV4-1 and TRBJ2-7; 7 bases map to TRBD1. Germline V gene sequence: CDR1 MGHRA, CDR2 YSYEKL. Unmatched junction bases numbered 11, after V lost 4 bases and J lost 2 bases. The CDR3 totals 16 residues. Here the CDR3 reads CASSRIWTGGTYEQYF. Here the CDR3 DNA reads TGCGCCAGCAGCCGAATCTGGACAGGTGGGACCTACGAGCAGTACTTC.

The genes are TRBV4-3 and TRBJ2-7, with 10 nucleotides matching TRBD1. J gave up 0 bases and V 1 base, and 0 bases lay outside the gene matches. CDR3 length equals 15 residues. The germline V gene has CDR1 LGHNA and CDR2 YSLEER. CDR3 in amino acids: CASSQGTGGSYEQYF. The DNA of the CDR3 is TGCGCCAGCAGCCAAGGGACAGGGGGCTCCTACGAGCAGTACTTC.

The CDR3 DNA is TGTGCTAGTGGTTTCGGACTCGCTGAAGCTTTCTTT. This sequence encodes CASGFGLAEAFF. The chain combines TRBV12-5 with TRBJ1-1; no reliable D call. Germline CDR1 is LGHNT and CDR2 is FRNRAP. The CDR3 has 12 residues. V was clipped by 3 bases and J by 6 bases, with 8 bases between them. Filled out from reference TRBV12-5 and TRBJ1-1, the complete variable domain reads DARVTQTPRHKVTEMGQEVTMRCQPILGHNTVFWYRQTMMQGLELLAYFRNRAPLDDSGMPKDRFSAEMPDATLATLKIQPSEPRDSAVYFCASGFGLAEAFFGQGTRLTVV.

The CDR3 reads CASDQGARNQPQHF. The CDR3 nucleotides are TGTGCCAGCGATCAGGGGGCGCGCAATCAGCCCCAGCATTTT. V is TRBV2 and J is TRBJ1-5; the match to TRBD1 covers 8 bases. From germline, CDR1 is SNHLY and CDR2 FYNNEI. The CDR3 spans 14 residues. V lost 8 bases, J lost 2 bases, and 5 bases stayed unmatched. The whole variable domain, remainder taken from reference TRBV2 and TRBJ1-5, is EPEVTQTPSHQVTQMGQEVILRCVPISNHLYFYWYRQILGQKVEFLVSFYNNEISEKSEIFDDQFSVERPDGSNFTLKIRSTKLEDSAMYFCASDQGARNQPQHFGDGTRLSIL.

The chain is built from TRBV27 and TRBJ2-1; 10 nucleotides agree with TRBD2. Trimming took 5 bases from V and 8 from J; bases not matched to a gene: 15. Germline CDR1 is MNHEY and CDR2 is SMNVEV (reference sequence). The CDR3 has 17 residues. The CDR3: CASSPIGRSSGGHEQFF. CDR3 coding DNA: TGTGCCAGCAGTCCAATCGGTCGGTCTAGCGGGGGTCATGAGCAGTTCTTC.

The CDR3 loop reads CASSPGQVMNTEAFF. For the CDR3, the DNA is TGTGCCAGCAGCCCGGGACAGGTAATGAACACTGAAGCTTTCTTT. The rearrangement links TRBV7-8 to TRBJ1-1; TRBD1 matches 8 bases. This CDR3 region has 15 residues. Germline CDR1 SGHVS, CDR2 FQNEAQ. J was trimmed by 0 bases and V by 5 bases; bases with no gene match: 5. Based on the CDR3 plus reference TRBV7-8 and TRBJ1-1, the full variable domain is GAGVSQSPRYKVAKRGQDVALRCDPISGHVSLFWYQQALGQGPEFLTYFQNEAQLDKSGLPSDRFFAERPEGSVSTLKIQRTQQEDSAVYLCASSPGQVMNTEAFFGQGTRLTVV.

The chain recombines TRBV2 with TRBJ2-1, with a possible D match to TRBD2 (5 bases). This CDR3 contains 12 residues. With 8 bases removed from V and 6 bases from J, the gap between germline ends came to 11 bases. Germline V gene lookup returns CDR1 SNHLY and CDR2 FYNNEI. CDR3 sequence reads: CASLASFNEQFF. The CDR3 DNA follows: TGTGCCAGCTTGGCTAGCTTCAATGAGCAGTTCTTC.

The V and J genes are TRBV7-8 and TRBJ1-2; D unclear. The CDR3 totals 17 residues. V was pared by 5 bases and J by 7 bases, with 26 bases between. CDR1 and CDR2 from the germline V gene are SGHVS and FQNEAQ. The CDR3 loop reads CASSPSQQMIPGSGYTF. CDR3 sequence (DNA): TGTGCCAGCAGCCCCTCACAACAGATGATTCCGGGAAGTGGCTACACCTTC.